The 24 T cell receptor beta chains reported below all come from one sample, sequenced in a study of T cells after yellow fever vaccination. TCRdb re-called the 5' RACE reads with MiXCR, one entry per CDR3 protein. The sample has approximately 90,000 distinct CDR3 sequences; less than 6% are singletons. Sequencing used CD8+ T cells sorted from PBMCs, obtained 10 days after the yellow fever booster vaccination. Receptors originate from a young man who received the YFV17D yellow fever vaccine.

In regard to this clonotype: A read error may account for a junction end that differs from germline. The chain joins TRBV20-1 to TRBJ1-2; 7 bases align to TRBD1. The CDR3 totals 14 residues. Germline lookup yields CDR1 DFQATT and CDR2 SNEGSKA (reference sequence). The CDR3 nucleotides are TGCAGTGCAAGAGGACAGGAGGCTAACTATGGCTACACCTTC. Protein sequence: CSARGQEANYGYTF.

The genes are TRBV28 and TRBJ1-5; TRBD1 might be the D (5 bases). This CDR3 contains 13 residues. Trimming took off 8 bases at V and 7 bases at J, with 15 bases between the two ends. CDR1 is MDHEN, CDR2 SYDVKM, per germline. The CDR3 loop is CASVPLGGQPQHF. DNA for the CDR3: TGTGCCAGCGTCCCACTCGGGGGGCAGCCCCAGCATTTT. Supplemented by reference TRBV28 and TRBJ1-5, the full variable domain reads DVKVTQSSRYLVKRTGEKVFLECVQDMDHENMFWYRQDPGLGLRLIYFSYDVKMKEKGDIPEGYSVSREKKERFSLILESASTNQTSMYLCASVPLGGQPQHFGDGTRLSIL.

The CDR3: CASSQGQSYEQYV. The CDR3 region has the DNA TGTGCCAGCAGCCAGGGACAATCCTACGAGCAGTACGTC. V gene TRBV7-9 combines with J gene TRBJ2-7, with D perhaps TRBD1 (6 bases). There are 13 residues in the CDR3. CDR1 is SEHNR, CDR2 FQNEAQ, per germline (reference sequence). V gave up 5 bases and J gave up 1 base, with 9 bases separating them.

The chain uses TRBV27 and TRBJ1-5; D gene ambiguous. V lost 3 bases and J lost 3, with 9 bases in between. The length of the CDR3 is 14 residues. Germline CDR1 is MNHEY and CDR2 is SMNVEV (reference sequence). CDR3 DNA: TGTGCCAGCAGTTTGGTGGGGTTCAATCAGCCCCAGCATTTT. The encoded protein is CASSLVGFNQPQHF.

The V call is TRBV7-8, the J call TRBJ2-7, with D hard to call. There are 15 residues in the CDR3. Looked up from germline, CDR1 is SGHVS and CDR2 is FQNEAQ. Trimming cost V 5 bases and J 3 bases, with 17 bases left between them. CDR3: CASSKSRLRGYEQYF. As DNA, the CDR3 is TGTGCCAGCAGCAAAAGTCGGCTTAGAGGCTACGAGCAGTACTTC.

This clonotype was observed a handful of times. This chain joins TRBV28 and TRBJ1-3; D not resolved. Trimming stripped 3 bases from V and 0 bases from J, with 9 bases between. The germline V gene has CDR1 MDHEN and CDR2 SYDVKM. CDR3 length: 15 residues. For the CDR3, the DNA is TGTGCCAGCAGTTTGGGCTTACTCTCTGGAAACACCATATATTTT. Translation gives CASSLGLLSGNTIYF.

This clonotype has more than one count but fewer than ten. The V call is TRBV7-9, the J call TRBJ1-4; 7 positions agree with TRBD1. After removal of 3 bases from V and 7 bases from J, the junction contained 8 bases not matched to a gene. Germline V gene data show CDR1 as SEHNR and CDR2 as FQNEAQ (reference sequence). This CDR3 spans 15 amino acids. CDR3 sequence: CASSFSVAGGEKLFF. CDR3 DNA sequence: TGTGCCAGCAGCTTCTCGGTCGCAGGGGGTGAAAAACTGTTTTTT.

This clonotype occurred a few times. The chain carries TRBV5-1 and TRBJ2-5, with a tentative D call TRBD1 (5 bases). Per germline, CDR1 SGHRS and CDR2 YFSETQ. V was cut by 1 base and J by 4 bases, with 17 bases left in between. The CDR3 sequence is 16 residues long. The CDR3 region is CASSLSGHPTVETQYF. As DNA, the CDR3 is TGCGCCAGCAGCTTGAGTGGACACCCAACGGTAGAGACCCAGTACTTC.

The V call is TRBV6-6, the J call TRBJ2-2; 10 bases map to TRBD1. Germline trimming cut 7 bases from V and 7 bases from J; bases unmatched to any gene: 18. The CDR3 extends over 18 amino acids. The germline V gene has CDR1 MNHNY and CDR2 SVGAGI (reference sequence). CDR3 nucleotide sequence: TGTGCCAGCACCAGATTTAGCCTCCGGGACAGGGGAGGCGGGGAGCTGTTTTTT. It codes for CASTRFSLRDRGGGELFF.

This rearrangement joins TRBV30 to TRBJ2-2, with no clear D. Trimming stripped 0 bases from V and 7 bases from J, with 6 bases between. The CDR3 sequence is 12 residues long. CDR1 GTSNPN and CDR2 SVGIG come from the germline V gene (reference sequence). CDR3 DNA: TGTGCCTGGAGTGTAATGGGCGGGGAGCTGTTTTTT. Protein: CAWSVMGGELFF.

This clonotype was seen ten or more times. This sequence joins TRBV27 and TRBJ2-1; 12 nucleotides align to TRBD2. Looked up from germline, CDR1 is MNHEY and CDR2 is SMNVEV (reference sequence). V gave up 2 bases and J gave up 2 bases; unmatched junction bases: 7. The CDR3 has 18 residues. Written as DNA, the CDR3 is TGTGCCAGCAGTTTACTTTCGACTAGCGGGGGTGCCTACAATGAGCAGTTCTTC. Translated: CASSLLSTSGGAYNEQFF.

The gene calls are TRBV6-5 and TRBJ1-1, with TRBD1 identical over 9 bases. The CDR3 runs 18 residues. From germline, CDR1 is MNHEY and CDR2 SVGAGI. Trimming took 0 bases from V and 1 from J; bases not matched to a gene: 9. The CDR3 sequence is CASSYSRAGTGPNTEAFF. Here the CDR3 DNA reads TGTGCCAGCAGTTACTCTCGGGCCGGGACAGGGCCGAACACTGAAGCTTTCTTT.

This clonotype has just a few counts. The rearrangement joins TRBV15 to TRBJ2-5; 7 nucleotides match TRBD1. The germline CDR1 and CDR2 sequences are LNHNV and YYDKDF (reference sequence). CDR3 length: 14 amino acids. The V segment lost 9 bases and the J segment 0 bases; nucleotides outside the gene matches: 7. CDR3 loop: CATSTGSNQETQYF. For the CDR3, the DNA is TGTGCCACTTCGACAGGGTCTAACCAAGAGACCCAGTACTTC.

In its sample, this clonotype was seen many times. CDR3 sequence (DNA): TGTGCCAGCAGTTCGAGCGGGGTTGAGACCCAGTACTTC. It codes for CASSSSGVETQYF. The chain combines TRBV6-5 with TRBJ2-5; TRBD2 matches 7 bases. V lost 4 bases to trimming and J lost 5 bases; unmatched junction nucleotides: 4. Germline V gives CDR1 MNHEY, CDR2 SVGAGI. The CDR3 contains 13 residues.

The chain links TRBV7-6 to TRBJ2-3; D ambiguous. Germline V lookup: CDR1 SGHVS, CDR2 FNYEAQ. The CDR3 consists of 15 residues. The germline V and J ends were trimmed by 1 base and 0 bases, with 8 bases remaining between them. Here the CDR3 reads CASSLGGRSTDTQYF. The CDR3, as DNA: TGTGCCAGCAGCTTAGGTGGACGTAGCACAGATACGCAGTATTTT.

This clonotype was observed a few times. The V call is TRBV4-2, the J call TRBJ1-1; 9 nucleotides line up with TRBD1. Germline values: CDR1 LGHNA, CDR2 YNFKEQ. This CDR3 region has 15 residues. J gave up 3 bases and V 3 bases, and 5 bases lay outside the gene matches. The CDR3 sequence is CASSQPGQGYTEAFF. The CDR3 nucleotides are TGTGCCAGCAGCCAGCCCGGACAGGGGTACACTGAAGCTTTCTTT.

The chain is built from TRBV6-6 and TRBJ2-5, with a tentative D call TRBD2 (6 bases). Germline V gene lookup returns CDR1 MNHNY and CDR2 SVGAGI (reference sequence). This CDR3 is 14 amino acids long. V shed 8 bases and J shed 4 bases, with 17 bases lying between them. The CDR3, as DNA: TGTGCCAGCGCCCTTGGAGGGGCCGGAGAGACCCAGTACTTC. Protein sequence: CASALGGAGETQYF.

This clonotype was found many times. The chain couples TRBV6-2 or TRBV6-3 to TRBJ2-5; D is perhaps TRBD2 (6 bases). V was cut by 2 bases and J by 4 bases, with 14 bases left in between. This CDR3 comprises 15 residues. Germline V gene sequence: CDR1 MNHEY, CDR2 SVGEGT. In DNA form, the CDR3 reads TGTGCCAGCAGTTACAGCGCGGGGATAGGAGAGACCCAGTACTTC. Amino acids: CASSYSAGIGETQYF.

The CDR3 DNA reads as TGTGCCGCTCCGGGACGAACCGGGGAGCTGTTTTTT. Encoded protein: CAAPGRTGELFF. This sequence joins TRBV11-2 and TRBJ2-2, with D tentatively TRBD1 or TRBD2 (5 bases each). The CDR3 is made up of 12 amino acids. CDR1 is SGHAT and CDR2 is FQNNGV in the germline V gene. Trimming took off 11 bases at V and 5 bases at J, with 12 bases between the two ends. The full variable domain, completed using reference TRBV11-2 and TRBJ2-2, is EAGVAQSPRYKIIEKRQSVAFWCNPISGHATLYWYQQILGQGPKLLIQFQNNGVVDDSQLPKDRFSAERLKGVDSTLKIQPAKLEDSAVYLCAAPGRTGELFFGEGSRLTVL.

This clonotype has just a few counts. V usage is TRBV12-3 or TRBV12-4 and J usage is TRBJ1-5; D gene ambiguous. V lost 8 bases to trimming and J lost 7 bases, with 9 bases between them. The CDR3 loop spans 11 amino acids. CDR3 sequence: CASGKRQPQHF. The CDR3 DNA is TGTGCCAGCGGAAAGAGGCAGCCCCAGCATTTT.

The chain combines TRBV2 with TRBJ1-1; no clear D gene. The V end lost 6 bases, the J end lost 0 bases, and 8 bases lay between the germline ends. Per the germline V gene, CDR1 is SNHLY and CDR2 is FYNNEI. This CDR3 has 13 amino acids. The CDR3 nucleotides read TGTGCCAGCAGGAGCAACATGAACACTGAAGCTTTCTTT. Its protein product is CASRSNMNTEAFF.

This clonotype has at least ten counts. The CDR3 loop reads CASSFQRGGLLDTQYF. CDR3 nucleotides: TGTGCCAGCAGCTTCCAGCGGGGGGGCCTATTAGATACGCAGTATTTT. The rearrangement joins TRBV7-8 to TRBJ2-3; 10 nucleotides align to TRBD2. Germline V gene lookup returns CDR1 SGHVS and CDR2 FQNEAQ. CDR3 length: 16 amino acids. Trimming at V came to 3 bases and at J to 5 bases, leaving 8 bases not matched to a gene. Full variable domain (rest looked up from reference TRBV7-8 and TRBJ2-3): GAGVSQSPRYKVAKRGQDVALRCDPISGHVSLFWYQQALGQGPEFLTYFQNEAQLDKSGLPSDRFFAERPEGSVSTLKIQRTQQEDSAVYLCASSFQRGGLLDTQYFGPGTRLTVL.

The V gene is TRBV29-1, the J gene TRBJ2-2; tentatively, D is TRBD1 (5 bases). Germline assignment: CDR1 SQVTM and CDR2 ANQGSEA. V was clipped by 3 bases and J by 3 bases, with 8 bases between them. The CDR3 is 13 residues long. The DNA of the CDR3 is TGCAGCGTTGAGCGCAGGGACACCGGGGAGCTGTTTTTT. This sequence encodes CSVERRDTGELFF.

The chain recombines TRBV20-1 with TRBJ1-2; 7 bases are shared with TRBD1. Unmatched junction bases numbered 11, after V lost 0 bases and J lost 7 bases. The CDR3 is 15 amino acids. Looked up from germline, CDR1 is DFQATT and CDR2 is SNEGSKA (reference sequence). The CDR3 bases are TGCAGTGCTAGAGATACAGGGGCCGGGTCTCTTGGCTACACCTTC. Protein product: CSARDTGAGSLGYTF.